This T cell receptor beta chain appears in the sequencing data of a study of blood T cell repertoires in COVID-19. Background on the study: The United States, Italy and Spain provided the acute and convalescent COVID-19 samples. Sources were T cells, B-cell-depleted T cells, or PBMCs; the material itself was cDNA or gDNA.

The V gene's germline CDR1 is LNHDA and CDR2 SQIVND (reference sequence). The CDR3 totals 16 residues. Trimming took 7 bases from V and 3 from J, leaving 20 bases between them. Sequenced by immunoSEQ multiplex PCR; TCRdb stores in-frame clones only, minus some. Of 300,000 to 350,000 clones in the sample, 90% to 95% were seen once. The rearrangement joins TRBV19 to TRBJ2-3, with D tentatively TRBD1 (5 bases). The clonotype comes from a woman aged 30 to 39 who had been exposed to COVID-19. The material sequenced was PBMCs or T cells enriched from blood (not recorded which). CDR3 residues: CASTPDGTGRTDTQYF. The CDR3 bases are TGTGCCAGTACCCCCGACGGAACAGGCCGTACAGATACGCAGTATTTT.